There are many counts of the clone carrying this T cell receptor (beta chain). The antigen is unknown. V was clipped by 0 bases and J by 7 bases; unmatched bases: 16. The CDR3 is 19 residues long. CDR1 is SGHDN and CDR2 is FVKESK in the germline V gene. CDR3 and TCR beta VDJ profiling relied on a genomic DNA template. TCRdb recomputed calls from the reads with MiXCR, one row per CDR3 protein. Of roughly 250,000 distinct CDR3 sequences listed, 47% are singletons. This specimen comes from a study of CD8+CD57+ T cells in acquired aplastic anemia. Whole-study results and caveats: Researchers report that about 29 CD8+ CDR3 sequences appeared in both patients and controls.

CD8+CD57+ cell expansion had been shown by flow cytometry in patients chosen for sequencing. This receptor was taken from a human donor with aplastic anemia. V usage is TRBV14 and J usage is TRBJ2-1; 9 bases line up with TRBD2. Sequencing was carried out using sorted CD4+, CD8+, or CD8+CD57+ T cells (not recorded which) from PBMCs. The CDR3 protein is CASSQDMGVAGEIANEQFF. The DNA of the CDR3 is TGTGCCAGCAGCCAAGATATGGGGGTAGCGGGAGAAATCGCGAATGAGCAGTTCTTC.